Listed here are 9 T cell receptor beta chains from one sample, sequenced in a study of cytomegalovirus exposure and HLA in healthy donors (TCRdb year 2017). The library came from the immunoSEQ multiplex PCR assay. For the multiplex PCR, a mixture combining 60 forward primers for TCR Vbeta segments and 13 reverse primers for TCR Jbeta segments was used. As stored in TCRdb, this immuneACCESS dataset retains in-frame rearrangements with V and J assigned. A fraction of the clones does not appear; measured against another copy, unresolved V genes explain less than half of the discrepancy, and the remainder lacks a known reason. The sample has about 140,000 clones on record, roughly 80% of them singletons. The ten largest clones represent 0.95% to 1.5% of the sample. Sequenced sample: PBMCs. The receptors stem from a female donor in good health and CMV-seronegative.

The chain carries TRBV6-6 and TRBJ2-3, with 8 bases identical to TRBD2. Looked up from germline, CDR1 is MNHNY and CDR2 is SVGAGI (reference sequence). The V and J ends lost 2 bases and 1 base, in that order; junction bases with no gene match: 2. This CDR3 spans 15 amino acids. CDR3 nucleotide sequence: TGTGCCAGCAGTTACCTGCGGGAGGGCACAGATACGCAGTATTTT. It encodes CASSYLREGTDTQYF.

This clone was observed a few times. This may be a read error: a much more frequent sequence differs by one nucleotide. The rearrangement joins TRBV2 to TRBJ1-5; D may be TRBD1 (6 bases). The CDR3 has 14 residues. Germline V gene lookup returns CDR1 SNHLY and CDR2 FYNNEI. Trimming stripped 5 bases from V and 3 bases from J, with 11 bases between. The CDR3 loop is CASSLGGLNQPQHF. CDR3 coding DNA: TGTGCCAGCAGTCTCGGGGGGCTCAATCAGCCCCAGCATTTT.

The CDR3 bases are TGTGCCAGCACTCGCGGTCCCTACAATGAGCAGTTCTTC. It translates to CASTRGPYNEQFF. V and J are TRBV6-5 and TRBJ2-1; D is unresolved. Germline V lookup: CDR1 MNHEY, CDR2 SVGAGI. V shed 7 bases and J shed 2 bases, with 9 bases lying between them. This CDR3 contains 13 residues.

This clone was detected only a few times. This chain connects TRBV7-6 to TRBJ2-3, with a possible D match to TRBD2 (6 bases). This CDR3 region has 15 residues. The V gene lost 0 bases and the J gene lost 6 bases, with 13 bases spanning the gap. Germline lookup yields CDR1 SGHVS and CDR2 FNYEAQ. The DNA for the CDR3 is TGTGCCAGCAGCTTAGCGCGCGGGAAGTCTGATACGCAGTATTTT. It translates to CASSLARGKSDTQYF.

This clone was seen a handful of times. The CDR3 loop reads CASSEGRGGDYEQYF. CDR3 bases: TGTGCCAGCAGTGAAGGGCGGGGGGGCGACTACGAGCAGTACTTC. The chain employs TRBV6-1 and TRBJ2-7, with TRBD2 identical over 9 bases. J was trimmed by 3 bases and V by 1 base; bases with no gene match: 4. Germline assignment: CDR1 MNHNS and CDR2 SASEGT. CDR3 length equals 15 residues.

The sample holds one count of this clone. The chain joins TRBV28 to TRBJ1-1, with D unclear. V was cut by 6 bases and J by 4 bases, with 15 bases left in between. Germline CDR1 and CDR2: MDHEN and SYDVKM. The CDR3 covers 14 residues. The CDR3 nucleotides read TGTGCCAGCAGCCTTGACGGTAGAGGCACTGAAGCTTTCTTT. It specifies CASSLDGRGTEAFF.

CDR3 bases: TGTGCCAGCAGTATCATTCAGGGGCAAGAGACCCAGTACTTC. Translating gives CASSIIQGQETQYF. This chain uses TRBV2 with TRBJ2-5; tentative D call: TRBD1 (6 bases). The length of the CDR3 is 14 residues. Trimming left V 5 bases short and J 2 bases short, with 12 bases between. Germline lookup yields CDR1 SNHLY and CDR2 FYNNEI. Complete variable domain (other parts from reference TRBV2 and TRBJ2-5): EPEVTQTPSHQVTQMGQEVILRCVPISNHLYFYWYRQILGQKVEFLVSFYNNEISEKSEIFDDQFSVERPDGSNFTLKIRSTKLEDSAMYFCASSIIQGQETQYFGPGTRLLVL.

This rearrangement joins TRBV5-4 to TRBJ1-1; D perhaps matches TRBD1 (6 bases). V gave up 4 bases and J gave up 5 bases, with 21 bases separating them. Germline CDR1 is SGHNT and CDR2 is YYREEE (reference sequence). The CDR3 totals 16 residues. DNA for the CDR3: TGTGCCAGCAGCCCGACCCTCATAGGGGGTGAGACTGAAGCTTTCTTT. It yields the protein CASSPTLIGGETEAFF.

The gene calls are TRBV10-3 and TRBJ2-7, with a weak D call TRBD2 (7 bases). The CDR3 spans 14 residues. V lost 7 bases and J 3 bases, leaving 16 bases between the germline ends. CDR1 and CDR2 (germline): ENHRY, SYGVKD. The CDR3: CAINGGAFLYEQYF. CDR3 nucleotides: TGTGCCATCAATGGGGGGGCCTTCCTCTACGAGCAGTACTTC.